This T cell receptor beta chain is from a study of control samples from healthy donors and cancer patients. Some clones are missing from TCRdb's copy, which holds only in-frame ones; the method was immunoSEQ multiplex PCR. This table holds under 450,000 clones, 90% found once. This clonotype was obtained from a man in his forties or fifties with head and neck cancer. Input material: PBMCs.

The CDR3 reads CASRRSKVLSDSPLHF. The CDR3 coding sequence is TGTGCAAGTCGCCGGTCGAAGGTACTTAGCGATTCACCCCTCCACTTT. The chain uses TRBV12-2 and TRBJ1-6. TRBV12-2 is listed as a pseudogene. The CDR3 covers 16 residues.